The 6 T cell receptor beta chains below all came from one sample that was sequenced in a study of blood T cell repertoires in COVID-19. The protocol was immunoSEQ multiplex PCR, while the TCRdb copy is restricted to in-frame clones and leaves out a portion. The sample contains over 250,000 clones, around 90% of which appear only once. Sequenced: PBMCs or T cells enriched from blood (not recorded which). These receptor sequences come from a woman between 45 and 65 years old who had recovered from COVID-19.

The chain combines TRBV28 with TRBJ1-6, with D uncertain. This CDR3 has 12 amino acids. Germline lookup yields CDR1 MDHEN and CDR2 SYDVKM. V lost 6 bases to trimming and J lost 10 bases, with 10 bases between them. CDR3 in amino acids: CASSYPASPLHF. The CDR3 DNA reads TGTGCCAGCAGCTACCCCGCCTCACCCCTCCACTTT.

The chain links TRBV4-3 to TRBJ2-6; a weak D match, TRBD1 (5 bases). This CDR3 has 18 amino acids. From germline, CDR1 is LGHNA and CDR2 YSLEER. V shed 1 base and J shed 0 bases, with 13 bases lying between them. CDR3 sequence reads: CASSQVETVRSGANVLTF. The CDR3 bases are TGCGCCAGCAGCCAAGTCGAGACAGTCCGCTCTGGGGCCAACGTCCTGACTTTC.

This clone is a singleton in its sample. This chain's CDR3 is CASSFGQGLGYEQYF. In DNA form, the CDR3 reads TGTGCCAGCAGTTTTGGACAGGGCTTGGGCTACGAGCAGTACTTC. The chain combines TRBV6-5 with TRBJ2-7; 8 positions match TRBD1. The V gene's germline CDR1 is MNHEY and CDR2 SVGAGI. V lost 4 bases, J lost 3 bases, and 8 bases stayed unmatched. The CDR3 is made up of 15 amino acids.

The V gene is TRBV7-3, the J gene TRBJ2-5; TRBD2 aligns across 8 bases. Germline CDR1 reads SGHTA; CDR2 reads FQGTGA. The CDR3 contains 14 residues. The V and J ends lost 5 bases and 5 bases, in that order; junction bases with no gene match: 7. The DNA for the CDR3 is TGTGCCAGCAGCCAAAGCGGGAGCAGGGAGACCCAGTACTTC. This codes for CASSQSGSRETQYF.

In nucleotides, the CDR3 is TGTGCCAGTAGCCCGACAGGGGACCTCAACTATGGCTACACCTTC. Residues: CASSPTGDLNYGYTF. The V call is TRBV19, the J call TRBJ1-2; 8 bases fit TRBD1. The CDR3 spans 15 residues. The germline V gene has CDR1 LNHDA and CDR2 SQIVND (reference sequence). Losses at the gene ends were 6 bases for V and 2 bases for J; bases not matched to a gene: 8.

The rearrangement joins TRBV5-8 to TRBJ2-3, with D hard to call. Germline CDR1 reads SGHTS; CDR2 reads YDEGEE. The germline V and J ends were trimmed by 2 bases and 2 bases, with 18 bases remaining between them. This CDR3 contains 17 residues. In nucleotides, the CDR3 is TGTGCCAGCAGCTTATCCCCGACATTTCTCGCCACAGATACGCAGTATTTT. Its translation: CASSLSPTFLATDTQYF.